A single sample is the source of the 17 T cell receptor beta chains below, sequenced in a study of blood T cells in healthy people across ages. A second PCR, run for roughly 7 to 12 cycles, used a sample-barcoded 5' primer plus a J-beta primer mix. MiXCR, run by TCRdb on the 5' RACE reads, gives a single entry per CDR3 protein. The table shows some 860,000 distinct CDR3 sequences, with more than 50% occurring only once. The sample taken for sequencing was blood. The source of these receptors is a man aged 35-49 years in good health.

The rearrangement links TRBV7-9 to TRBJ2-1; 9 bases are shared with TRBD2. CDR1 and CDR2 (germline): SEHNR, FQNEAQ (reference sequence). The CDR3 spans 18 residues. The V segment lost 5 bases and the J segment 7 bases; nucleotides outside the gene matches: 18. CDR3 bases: TGTGCCAGCAGCGCAGCTGGGAGTCGCGGGAGGGCGAGAAATGAGCAGTTCTTC. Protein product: CASSAAGSRGRARNEQFF. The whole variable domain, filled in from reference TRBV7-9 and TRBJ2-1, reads DTGVSQNPRHKITKRGQNVTFRCDPISEHNRLYWYRQTLGQGPEFLTYFQNEAQLEKSRLLSDRFSAERPKGSFSTLEIQRTEQGDSAMYLCASSAAGSRGRARNEQFFGPGTRLTVL.

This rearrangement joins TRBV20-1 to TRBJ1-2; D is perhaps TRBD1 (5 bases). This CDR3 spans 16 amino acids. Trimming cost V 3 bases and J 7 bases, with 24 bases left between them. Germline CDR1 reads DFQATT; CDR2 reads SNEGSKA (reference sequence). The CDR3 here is CSASPRGIATPSGYTF. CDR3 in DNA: TGCAGTGCTAGCCCTCGGGGGATTGCTACACCCTCTGGCTACACCTTC.

The CDR3 protein is CASSLVAGPGGDTQYF. The DNA for the CDR3 is TGTGCCAGCAGCTTAGTGGCGGGGCCCGGCGGAGATACGCAGTATTTT. This chain uses TRBV7-6 with TRBJ2-3; D may be TRBD2 (6 bases). This CDR3 has 16 amino acids. The V end lost 1 base, the J end lost 5 bases, and 16 bases lay between the germline ends. Per germline, CDR1 SGHVS and CDR2 FNYEAQ. Using reference TRBV7-6 and TRBJ2-3 for the parts outside the CDR3, the full variable domain is GAGVSQSPRYKVTKRGQDVALRCDPISGHVSLYWYRQALGQGPEFLTYFNYEAQQDKSGLPNDRFSAERPEGSISTLTIQRTEQRDSAMYRCASSLVAGPGGDTQYFGPGTRLTVL.

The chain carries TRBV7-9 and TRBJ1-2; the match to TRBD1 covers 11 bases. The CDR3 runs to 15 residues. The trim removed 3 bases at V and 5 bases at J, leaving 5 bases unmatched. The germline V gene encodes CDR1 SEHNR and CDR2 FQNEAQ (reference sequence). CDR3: CASSLIGTGGYGYTF. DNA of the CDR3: TGTGCCAGCAGCTTGATTGGGACAGGGGGTTATGGCTACACCTTC.

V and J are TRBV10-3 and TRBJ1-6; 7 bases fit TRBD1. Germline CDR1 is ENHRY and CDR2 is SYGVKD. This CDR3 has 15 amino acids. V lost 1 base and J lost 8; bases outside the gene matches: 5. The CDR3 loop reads CAISEYKGADSPLHF. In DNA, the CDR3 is TGTGCCATCAGTGAGTATAAGGGGGCTGATTCACCCCTCCACTTT.

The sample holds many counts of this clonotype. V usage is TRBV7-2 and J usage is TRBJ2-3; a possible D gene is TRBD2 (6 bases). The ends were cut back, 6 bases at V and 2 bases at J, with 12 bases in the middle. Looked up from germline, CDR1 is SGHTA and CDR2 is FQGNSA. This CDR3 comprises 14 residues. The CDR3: CASRRIAVTDTQYF. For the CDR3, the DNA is TGTGCCAGCAGGCGTATAGCGGTCACAGATACGCAGTATTTT.

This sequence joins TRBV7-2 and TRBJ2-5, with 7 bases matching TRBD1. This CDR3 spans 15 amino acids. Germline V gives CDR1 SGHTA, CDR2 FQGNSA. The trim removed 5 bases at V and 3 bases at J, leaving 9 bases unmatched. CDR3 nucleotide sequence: TGTGCCAGCAGCCCCCACAGGGGCCTGGAAGAGACCCAGTACTTC. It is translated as CASSPHRGLEETQYF.

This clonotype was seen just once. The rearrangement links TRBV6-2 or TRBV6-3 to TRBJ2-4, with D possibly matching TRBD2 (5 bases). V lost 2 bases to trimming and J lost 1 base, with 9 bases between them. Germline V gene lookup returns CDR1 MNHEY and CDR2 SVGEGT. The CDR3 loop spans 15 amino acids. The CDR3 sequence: CASSYRESAKNIQYF. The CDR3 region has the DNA TGTGCCAGCAGTTACAGGGAGTCCGCCAAAAACATTCAGTACTTC.

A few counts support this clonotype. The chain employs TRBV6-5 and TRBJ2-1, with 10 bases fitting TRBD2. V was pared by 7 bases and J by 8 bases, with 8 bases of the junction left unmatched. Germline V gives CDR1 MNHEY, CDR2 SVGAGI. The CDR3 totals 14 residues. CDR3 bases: TGTGCCAGCACCAGAGGCCTAGCGGGGGATGAGCAGTTCTTC. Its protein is CASTRGLAGDEQFF.

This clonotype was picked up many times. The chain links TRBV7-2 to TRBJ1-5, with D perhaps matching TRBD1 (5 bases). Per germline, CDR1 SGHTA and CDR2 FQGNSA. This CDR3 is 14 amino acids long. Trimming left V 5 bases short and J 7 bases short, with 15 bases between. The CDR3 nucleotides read TGTGCCAGCAGCCCCGGGACCGACGGACAGCCCCAGCATTTT. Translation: CASSPGTDGQPQHF. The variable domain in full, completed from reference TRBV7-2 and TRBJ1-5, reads GAGVSQSPSNKVTEKGKDVELRCDPISGHTALYWYRQSLGQGLEFLIYFQGNSAPDKSGLPSDRFSAERTGGSVSTLTIQRTQQEDSAVYLCASSPGTDGQPQHFGDGTRLSIL.

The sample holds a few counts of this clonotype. CDR3 in amino acids: CASRSFAGGAETQYF. CDR3 DNA: TGCGCCAGCAGAAGTTTCGCAGGGGGCGCGGAGACCCAGTACTTC. V usage is TRBV5-1 and J usage is TRBJ2-5; 8 bases agree with TRBD1. J gave up 5 bases and V 5 bases, and 11 bases lay outside the gene matches. The germline V gene encodes CDR1 SGHRS and CDR2 YFSETQ. The CDR3 length is 15 residues.

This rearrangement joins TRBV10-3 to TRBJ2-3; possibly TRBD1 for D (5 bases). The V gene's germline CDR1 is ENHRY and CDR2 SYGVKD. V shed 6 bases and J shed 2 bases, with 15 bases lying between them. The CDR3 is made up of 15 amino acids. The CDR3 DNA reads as TGTGCCATCAGCGAAGCAGGGAACCCCACAGATACGCAGTATTTT. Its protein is CAISEAGNPTDTQYF.

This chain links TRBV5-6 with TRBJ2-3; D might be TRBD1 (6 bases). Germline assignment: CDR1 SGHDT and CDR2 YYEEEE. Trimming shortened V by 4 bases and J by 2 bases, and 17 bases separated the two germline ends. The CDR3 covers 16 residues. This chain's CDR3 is CASSVGPGHHTDTQYF. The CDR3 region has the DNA TGTGCCAGCAGCGTGGGTCCGGGACACCACACAGATACGCAGTATTTT.

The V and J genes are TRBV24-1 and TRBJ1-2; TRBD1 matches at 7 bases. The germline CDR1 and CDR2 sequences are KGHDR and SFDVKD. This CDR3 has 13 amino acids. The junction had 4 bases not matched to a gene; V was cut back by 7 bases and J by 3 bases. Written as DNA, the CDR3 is TGTGCCACCAGCGACGGGACAGACTATGGCTACACCTTC. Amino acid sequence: CATSDGTDYGYTF.

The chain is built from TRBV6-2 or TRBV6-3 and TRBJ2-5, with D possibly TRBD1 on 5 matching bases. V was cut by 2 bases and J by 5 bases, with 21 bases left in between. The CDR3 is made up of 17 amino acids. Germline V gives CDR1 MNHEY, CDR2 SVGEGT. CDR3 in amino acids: CASSYRGGPGDWETQYF. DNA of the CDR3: TGTGCCAGCAGTTACAGGGGTGGACCGGGTGATTGGGAGACCCAGTACTTC.

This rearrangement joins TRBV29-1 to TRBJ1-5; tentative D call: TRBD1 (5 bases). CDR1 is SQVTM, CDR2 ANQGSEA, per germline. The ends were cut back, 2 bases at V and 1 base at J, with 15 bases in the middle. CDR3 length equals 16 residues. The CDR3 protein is CSVEPGRGVSNQPQHF. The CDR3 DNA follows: TGCAGCGTTGAACCGGGCCGAGGGGTGAGCAATCAGCCCCAGCATTTT.

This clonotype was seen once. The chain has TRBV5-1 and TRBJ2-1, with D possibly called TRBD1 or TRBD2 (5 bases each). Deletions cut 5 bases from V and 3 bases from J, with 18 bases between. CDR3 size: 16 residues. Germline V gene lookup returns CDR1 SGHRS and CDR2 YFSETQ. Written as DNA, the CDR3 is TGCGCCAGCAGGGGGGTCCCGGCGGAAGACTACAATGAGCAGTTCTTC. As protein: CASRGVPAEDYNEQFF.